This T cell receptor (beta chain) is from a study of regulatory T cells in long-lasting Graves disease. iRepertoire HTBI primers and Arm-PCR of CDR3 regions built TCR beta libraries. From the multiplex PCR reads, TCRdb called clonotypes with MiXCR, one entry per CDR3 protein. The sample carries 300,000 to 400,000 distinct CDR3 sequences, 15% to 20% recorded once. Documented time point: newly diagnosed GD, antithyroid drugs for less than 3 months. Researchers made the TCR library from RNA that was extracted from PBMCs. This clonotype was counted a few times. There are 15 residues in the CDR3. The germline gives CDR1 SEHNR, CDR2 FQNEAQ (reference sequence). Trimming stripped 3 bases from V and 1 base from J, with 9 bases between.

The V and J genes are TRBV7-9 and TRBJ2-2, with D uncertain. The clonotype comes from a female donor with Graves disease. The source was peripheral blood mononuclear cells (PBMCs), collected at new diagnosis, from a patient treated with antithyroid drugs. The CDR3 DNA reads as TGTGCCAGCAGCTTCGTAGATAGGAACACCGGGGAGCTGTTTTTT. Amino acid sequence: CASSFVDRNTGELFF. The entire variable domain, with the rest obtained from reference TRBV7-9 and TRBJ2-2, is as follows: DTGVSQNPRHKITKRGQNVTFRCDPISEHNRLYWYRQTLGQGPEFLTYFQNEAQLEKSRLLSDRFSAERPKGSFSTLEIQRTEQGDSAMYLCASSFVDRNTGELFFGEGSRLTVL.